Below, 8 T cell receptor beta chains from the same sample are listed, as sequenced in a study of T-cell memory formation after mild COVID-19. MiXCR, applied by TCRdb to the 5' RACE reads, yields one record per CDR3 protein. The sample consists of roughly 28,000 distinct CDR3 sequences, roughly 12% of them appearing once. The source material was PBMCs or a T cell subset sorted from them (not recorded which). Every receptor here comes from an adult woman who had mild COVID-19 (a few samples of this study predate the infection). Cell type and time point are not known.

The chain employs TRBV5-1 and TRBJ1-1; TRBD1 aligns across 7 bases. The V segment lost 4 bases and the J segment 3 bases; nucleotides outside the gene matches: 3. CDR1 and CDR2 (germline): SGHRS, YFSETQ. CDR3 size: 13 residues. CDR3 in amino acids: CASSLTGYTEAFF. DNA of the CDR3: TGCGCCAGCAGCCTGACAGGGTACACTGAAGCTTTCTTT.

This clonotype was seen ten or more times. This chain joins TRBV11-2 and TRBJ1-5, with D hard to call. Trimming removed 0 bases at V and 0 bases at J, with 9 bases between. The germline gives CDR1 SGHAT, CDR2 FQNNGV. The CDR3 has 16 residues. The chain's CDR3 is CASSLDGGSSNQPQHF. The CDR3 DNA reads TGTGCCAGCAGCTTAGATGGAGGGAGTAGCAATCAGCCCCAGCATTTT.

This clonotype has ten or more counts. V usage is TRBV2 and J usage is TRBJ2-2; D ambiguous. The germline V and J ends were trimmed by 5 bases and 7 bases, with 17 bases remaining between them. CDR1 and CDR2 from the germline V gene are SNHLY and FYNNEI. The CDR3 has 15 residues. DNA for the CDR3: TGTGCCAGCAGTAGCCATGGGGATGGGATCGGGGAGCTGTTTTTT. Translation: CASSSHGDGIGELFF.

This clonotype was found many times. V usage is TRBV18 and J usage is TRBJ1-4; no clear D. The length of the CDR3 is 14 residues. CDR1 and CDR2 from the germline V gene are KGHSH and LQKENI. V lost 3 bases and J 5 bases, leaving 10 bases between the germline ends. Here the CDR3 DNA reads TGTGCCAGCTCACCTTCGAAACTCAATGAAAAACTGTTTTTT. Encoded protein: CASSPSKLNEKLFF.

The chain links TRBV20-1 to TRBJ2-1; possibly TRBD2 for D (5 bases). The CDR3 covers 15 residues. V was shortened by 1 base and J by 4 bases, with 14 bases between the two germline ends. Per the germline V gene, CDR1 is DFQATT and CDR2 is SNEGSKA (reference sequence). CDR3 sequence reads: CSARGLREKYNEQFF. For the CDR3, the DNA is TGCAGTGCTAGAGGACTGAGGGAGAAGTACAATGAGCAGTTCTTC.

In this sample, this clonotype turned up many times. The chain joins TRBV20-1 to TRBJ2-7; possible D gene TRBD1, 5 bases. CDR1 DFQATT and CDR2 SNEGSKA come from the germline V gene (reference sequence). CDR3 length: 13 residues. V lost 3 bases and J 2 bases, leaving 11 bases between the germline ends. CDR3 in DNA: TGCAGTGCTAGCCAAGGGGCCCCCTACGAGCAGTACTTC. Translation: CSASQGAPYEQYF.

This clonotype was seen at least ten times. This chain joins TRBV3-1 and TRBJ2-3; D is ambiguous. This CDR3 spans 12 amino acids. Germline V gene lookup returns CDR1 LGHDT and CDR2 YNNKEL (reference sequence). Trimming took off 2 bases at V and 6 bases at J, with 6 bases between the two ends. The CDR3 protein is CASSQNHDTQYF. DNA of the CDR3: TGTGCCAGCAGCCAAAACCACGATACGCAGTATTTT.

The chain joins TRBV24-1 to TRBJ2-1; D ambiguous. This CDR3 contains 13 residues. Per the germline V gene, CDR1 is KGHDR and CDR2 is SFDVKD. V was clipped by 3 bases and J by 8 bases, with 10 bases between them. In DNA, the CDR3 is TGTGCCACCAGTGATGGGCCTGTCGATGAGCAGTTCTTC. Residues: CATSDGPVDEQFF.